This is a list of T cell receptor beta chains from one sample in a study of control samples from healthy donors and cancer patients. Here immunoSEQ multiplex PCR was the method, and the copy in TCRdb shows in-frame clones only, minus some. The sample lists over 65,000 clones, around nine tenths occurring once. Material: PBMCs. These receptors came from a woman aged 45-60 years with colorectal cancer. The CDR3 runs from the conserved cysteine through the conserved F or W. Fields, in order: J gene, D gene, clone size, V gene, CDR3 protein, CDR3 DNA. D genes are given only for firm matches. The size entry is marked missing in some rows and otherwise reads once, few, many or a size class.

>TRBJ2-5|NA|NA|TRBV7-9
CASSSGTAGETQYF
TGTGCCAGCAGCTCCGGGACGGCTGGAGAGACCCAGTACTTC
>TRBJ2-2|NA|NA|TRBV6-5
CASTKTGRGELFF
TGTGCCAGCACCAAAACAGGGCGCGGGGAGCTGTTTTTT
>TRBJ1-5|NA|once|TRBV6-5
CASSYSRTPSNQPQHF
TGTGCCAGCAGTTACTCCCGGACCCCGAGCAATCAGCCCCAGCATTTT
>TRBJ1-6|NA|NA|TRBV30
CAWNDDLSGFTPLHF
TGTGCCTGGAATGACGACCTAAGTGGGTTCACACCCCTCCACTTT
>TRBJ1-1|TRBD1|NA|TRBV19
CASSTGQRNTEAFF
TGTGCCAGTAGTACGGGACAGCGCAACACTGAAGCTTTCTTT
>TRBJ1-5|NA|NA|TRBV3-1/TRBV3-2
CASSPEIYSNQPQHF
TGTGCCAGCAGCCCAGAGATATATAGCAATCAGCCCCAGCATTTT
>TRBJ1-5|NA|NA|TRBV2
CASGLKANQPQHF
TGTGCCAGCGGGTTAAAGGCTAATCAGCCCCAGCATTTT
>TRBJ1-4|TRBD1|NA|TRBV3-1/TRBV3-2
CASSLTGGSNEKLFF
TGTGCCAGCAGCCTTACAGGGGGATCTAATGAAAAACTGTTTTTT
>TRBJ1-5|NA|NA|TRBV6-2/TRBV6-3
CASSPGRDGNQPQHF
TGTGCCAGCAGCCCCGGCCGGGACGGTAATCAGCCCCAGCATTTT
>TRBJ1-6|NA|few|TRBV25-1
CASSADWNSPLHF
TGTGCCAGCAGTGCGGATTGGAATTCACCCCTCCACTTT
>TRBJ1-5|NA|NA|TRBV6-1
CASSEARGRSNQPQHF
TGTGCCAGCAGTGAAGCCAGGGGTAGAAGCAATCAGCCCCAGCATTTT
>TRBJ1-6|TRBD1|NA|TRBV9
CASSASPGQGRSSYNSPLHF
TGTGCCAGCAGCGCTTCACCGGGACAGGGGCGAAGCTCCTATAATTCACCCCTCCACTTT
>TRBJ2-3|NA|NA|TRBV29-1
CSAAASLTDTQYF
TGCAGCGCCGCCGCCTCACTCACAGATACGCAGTATTTT
>TRBJ1-6|NA|few|TRBV5-6
CASSLSGVGSSPLHF
TGTGCCAGCAGCTTGTCGGGGGTCGGTAGTTCACCCCTCCACTTT
>TRBJ2-2|NA|many|TRBV10-3
CAISEENTGELFF
TGTGCCATCAGTGAAGAGAACACCGGGGAGCTGTTTTTT
>TRBJ2-3|NA|NA|TRBV30
CAWSVSLGTQYF
TGTGCCTGGAGTGTAAGTCTAGGTACGCAGTATTTT
>TRBJ1-6|TRBD1|few|TRBV30
CAWKVGTAWQSPLHF
TGTGCCTGGAAGGTCGGGACAGCGTGGCAATCACCCCTCCACTTT
>TRBJ1-2|TRBD1|NA|TRBV3-1/TRBV3-2
CASSSGQPGFYGYTF
TGTGCCAGCAGCTCGGGACAGCCAGGTTTTTATGGCTACACCTTC